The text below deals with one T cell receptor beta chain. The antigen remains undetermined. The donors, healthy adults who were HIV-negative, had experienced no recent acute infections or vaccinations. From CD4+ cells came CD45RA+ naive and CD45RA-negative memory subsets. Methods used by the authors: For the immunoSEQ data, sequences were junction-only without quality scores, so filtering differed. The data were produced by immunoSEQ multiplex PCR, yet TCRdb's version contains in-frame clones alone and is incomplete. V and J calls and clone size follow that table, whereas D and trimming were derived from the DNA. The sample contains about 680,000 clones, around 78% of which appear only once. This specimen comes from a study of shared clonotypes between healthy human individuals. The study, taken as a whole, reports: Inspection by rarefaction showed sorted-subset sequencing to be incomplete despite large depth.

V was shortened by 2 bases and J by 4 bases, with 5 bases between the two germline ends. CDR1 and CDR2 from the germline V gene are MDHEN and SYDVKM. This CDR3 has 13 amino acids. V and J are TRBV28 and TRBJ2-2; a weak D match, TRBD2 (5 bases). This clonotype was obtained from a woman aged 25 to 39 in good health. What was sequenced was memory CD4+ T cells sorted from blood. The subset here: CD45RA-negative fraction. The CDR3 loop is CASSLGGTGELFF. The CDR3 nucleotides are TGTGCCAGCAGTTTAGGAGGCACCGGGGAGCTGTTTTTT.